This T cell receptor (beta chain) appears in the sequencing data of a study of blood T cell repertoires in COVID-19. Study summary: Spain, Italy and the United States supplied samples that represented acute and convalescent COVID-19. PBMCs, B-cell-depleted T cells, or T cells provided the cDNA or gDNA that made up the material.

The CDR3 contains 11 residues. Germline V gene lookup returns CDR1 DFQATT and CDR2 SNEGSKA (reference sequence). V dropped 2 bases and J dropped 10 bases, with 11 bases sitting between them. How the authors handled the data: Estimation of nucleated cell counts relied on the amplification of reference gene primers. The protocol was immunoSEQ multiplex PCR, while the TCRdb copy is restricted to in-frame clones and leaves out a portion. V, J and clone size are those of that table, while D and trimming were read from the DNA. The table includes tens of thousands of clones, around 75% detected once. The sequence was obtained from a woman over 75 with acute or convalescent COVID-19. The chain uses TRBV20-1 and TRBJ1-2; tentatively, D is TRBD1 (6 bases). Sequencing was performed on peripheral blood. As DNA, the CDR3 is TGCAGTGCTAGAAAGGACAGCATCTACACCTTC. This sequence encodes CSARKDSIYTF.